The TCR beta chain described here comes from a study of blood T cell repertoires in COVID-19. Study-wide background: The samples span acute and convalescent COVID-19 from the United States, Italy and Spain. The analysed material was cDNA or gDNA that came from T cells, B-cell-depleted T cells, or PBMCs.

In the source study's methods: Amplification of reference gene primers was used by the study to estimate nucleated cell counts. Some clones are missing from TCRdb's copy, which holds only in-frame ones; the method was immunoSEQ multiplex PCR. V and J calls and clone size follow that table, whereas D and trimming were derived from the DNA. The table lists about 34,000 clones, roughly 86% of them singletons. V lost 4 bases and J lost 7, with 10 bases in between. The germline V gene has CDR1 SEHNR and CDR2 FQNEAQ (reference sequence). The CDR3 consists of 13 residues. This sequence joins TRBV7-9 and TRBJ2-2; perhaps TRBD2 as D (5 bases). This TCR was sampled from a human donor with active COVID-19. The donor label of this sample is uncertain. The specimen sequenced was peripheral blood. This chain's CDR3 is CASSSRGRGELFF. The CDR3 nucleotides are TGTGCCAGCAGCTCCCGAGGGCGCGGGGAGCTGTTTTTT.